This T cell receptor (beta chain) was observed in a study of shared clonotypes between healthy human individuals. The wider study: Plates per donor: three CD4 naive, three CD4 memory, two CD8 naive, one CD8 memory.

This clone was seen a few times. The antigen is unknown. The repertoire was sequenced with immunoSEQ multiplex PCR; TCRdb's copy has only in-frame clones and lacks some. The sample lists 950,000 to 1,100,000 clones; about 75% were seen once. Trimming cost V 4 bases and J 2 bases, with 15 bases left between them. This CDR3 comprises 16 residues. Germline V CDR1 and CDR2: MGHRA, YSYEKL. Study conclusions and caveats: Few donors restricted represented genetic and exposure-history diversity. Across a handful of donors, naive CD4 shared roughly 5%, naive CD8 under 4%, memory CD4 roughly 2.5%, memory CD8 roughly 0.37%. Clonotypes which were not shared had lower generation probabilities than clonotypes that all four donors shared.

The sample taken for sequencing was memory CD4+ T cells sorted from blood. The subset denotes: CD45RA-negative fraction. This chain links TRBV4-1 with TRBJ2-1; possibly TRBD1 for D (6 bases). This clonotype was sampled from a man aged 18-30 years in good health. The CDR3: CASSLTIGGTYNEQFF. The CDR3 coding sequence is TGCGCCAGCAGCCTAACCATAGGGGGTACCTACAATGAGCAGTTCTTC.